These 19 T cell receptor beta chains came from one sample sequenced in a study of T cells expressing NK-cell markers. Each CDR3 protein gets one entry in TCRdb, which reprocessed the 5' RACE reads and gives no DNA. The sample shows 300,000 to 450,000 distinct CDR3 sequences, and around 4.9% sits with its ten largest clones. The sample taken for sequencing was blood T cells: a sorted CD56 or NKG2C T cell subset, CD4+ or CD8+ T cells, or bulk PBMC T cells (not recorded which). The receptors derive from a man aged 18 to 69 in good health.

The chain is built from TRBV21-1 and TRBJ2-1; TCRdb names TRBD1, which stays unverified in the absence of DNA. TRBV21-1 counts as a pseudogene. This CDR3 comprises 18 residues. The CDR3 protein is CASSKLPGDGGPYNEQFF.

V gene TRBV11-3 combines with J gene TRBJ1-1. Germline V gene data show CDR1 as SGHNT and CDR2 as YENEEA. CDR3 length equals 13 residues. The CDR3 sequence: CASSRKWNTEAFF.

This chain joins TRBV15 and TRBJ2-7. Germline V gene data show CDR1 as LNHNV and CDR2 as YYDKDF (reference sequence). CDR3 length equals 15 residues. CDR3: CATSRGGSTTIEQYF. Complete variable domain (other parts from reference TRBV15 and TRBJ2-7): DAMVIQNPRYQVTQFGKPVTLSCSQTLNHNVMYWYQQKSSQAPKLLFHYYDKDFNNEADTPDNFQSRRPNTSFCFLDIRSPGLGDTAMYLCATSRGGSTTIEQYFGPGTRLTVT.

The J gene is TRBJ2-5, the V gene TRBV7-8; TCRdb indicates TRBD2, and absent DNA this call remains unverified. This CDR3 is built from 20 residues. The germline CDR1 and CDR2 sequences are SGHVS and FQNEAQ. Here the CDR3 reads CASSLPPSGLAGGLQETQYF.

V and J are TRBV6-5 and TRBJ1-2; TCRdb's D call of TRBD1 is untestable without DNA. Germline V CDR1 and CDR2: MNHEY, SVGAGI. The CDR3 consists of 12 residues. CDR3 sequence reads: CAIRGPGGGYTF.

The chain carries TRBV27 and TRBJ2-7; TCRdb reports TRBD1, a call that lacks DNA to check it against. The V gene's germline CDR1 is MNHEY and CDR2 SMNVEV (reference sequence). The CDR3 is made up of 14 amino acids. CDR3 protein: CASTPRVGSYEQYF.

The genes are TRBV6-1 and TRBJ1-4; TCRdb lists TRBD1, though no DNA is available to test this call. The CDR3 sequence is 15 residues long. The germline V gene has CDR1 MNHNS and CDR2 SASEGT. CDR3 residues: CASSELGTGGRKLFF.

The gene calls are TRBV5-6 and TRBJ1-5; without DNA, the TCRdb call of TRBD1 cannot be checked. The CDR3 length is 17 residues. Germline CDR1 SGHDT, CDR2 YYEEEE. CDR3 sequence reads: CASSLRRGPYSNQPQHF.

The chain employs TRBV2 and TRBJ2-5; TCRdb returns TRBD2, unconfirmable since there is no DNA. CDR1 and CDR2 from the germline V gene are SNHLY and FYNNEI. CDR3 length equals 15 residues. This CDR3 is CASSRPSSGQETQYF.

The chain has TRBV10-3 and TRBJ2-1; TCRdb indicates TRBD1, and absent DNA this call remains unverified. This CDR3 comprises 16 residues. Germline CDR1 reads ENHRY; CDR2 reads SYGVKD. The CDR3 sequence: CAISGSRTGKGNEQFF.

The chain recombines TRBV4-1 with TRBJ2-7; the TCRdb D gene call, TRBD1, has no DNA to confirm it. Germline CDR1 and CDR2: MGHRA and YSYEKL. The CDR3 has 17 residues. Here the CDR3 reads CASSQDRLTGRGYEQYF.

The V call is TRBV7-9, the J call TRBJ1-2; the D call from TCRdb, TRBD1, cannot be confirmed without DNA. The germline CDR1 and CDR2 sequences are SEHNR and FQNEAQ (reference sequence). The CDR3 runs 13 residues. The CDR3 protein is CASSRDRDGGYTF.

This chain uses TRBV24-1 with TRBJ2-7. CDR3 size: 11 residues. Germline assignment: CDR1 KGHDR and CDR2 SFDVKD. CDR3 protein: CATSSRYEQYF.

The rearrangement joins TRBV12-3 or TRBV12-4 to TRBJ2-7; TCRdb's D call, TRBD1, is unchecked because there is no DNA. The CDR3 length is 12 residues. CDR3: CASSDRGNEQYF.

The J gene is TRBJ2-3, the V gene TRBV18; TCRdb selects TRBD1, and the lack of DNA leaves this call unchecked. Germline values: CDR1 KGHSH, CDR2 LQKENI. This CDR3 comprises 17 residues. CDR3 loop: CASSPPRGGDRTDTQYF.

This sequence joins TRBV7-6 and TRBJ1-6. Germline V CDR1 and CDR2: SGHVS, FNYEAQ. The length of the CDR3 is 15 residues. CDR3 loop: CASSLVDGYNSPLHF.

The J gene is TRBJ2-7, the V gene TRBV18; TCRdb names TRBD1, which stays unverified in the absence of DNA. The germline V gene encodes CDR1 KGHSH and CDR2 LQKENI. The CDR3 length is 13 residues. CDR3 sequence reads: CASSPRDGYEQYF.

J is TRBJ1-1 and V is TRBV4-1. In germline, CDR1 is MGHRA, CDR2 YSYEKL. CDR3 length equals 16 residues. The CDR3 loop reads CASSQAERLHDTEAFF.

The chain carries TRBV7-9 and TRBJ1-2; TCRdb's D call, TRBD1, is unchecked because there is no DNA. The CDR3 has 14 residues. From germline, CDR1 is SEHNR and CDR2 FQNEAQ (reference sequence). The chain's CDR3 is CASSLGQGAGGYTF.